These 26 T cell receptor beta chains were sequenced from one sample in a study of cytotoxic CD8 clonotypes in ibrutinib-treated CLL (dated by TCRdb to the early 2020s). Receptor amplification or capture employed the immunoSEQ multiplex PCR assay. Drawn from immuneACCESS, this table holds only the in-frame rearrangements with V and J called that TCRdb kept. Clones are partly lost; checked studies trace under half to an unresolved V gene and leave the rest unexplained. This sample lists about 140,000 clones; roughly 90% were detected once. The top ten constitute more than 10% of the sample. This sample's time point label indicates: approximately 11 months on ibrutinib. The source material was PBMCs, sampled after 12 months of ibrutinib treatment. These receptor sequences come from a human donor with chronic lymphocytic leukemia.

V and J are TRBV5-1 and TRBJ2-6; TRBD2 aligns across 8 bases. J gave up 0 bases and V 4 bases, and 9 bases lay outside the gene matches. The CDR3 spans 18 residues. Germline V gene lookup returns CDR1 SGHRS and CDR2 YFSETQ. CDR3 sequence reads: CASSRTLAALSGANVLTF. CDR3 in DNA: TGCGCCAGCAGCCGAACACTAGCGGCCCTCTCTGGGGCCAACGTCCTGACTTTC. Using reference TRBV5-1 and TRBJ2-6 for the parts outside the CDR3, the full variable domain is KAGVTQTPRYLIKTRGQQVTLSCSPISGHRSVSWYQQTPGQGLQFLFEYFSETQRNKGNFPGRFSGRQFSNSRSEMNVSTLELGDSALYLCASSRTLAALSGANVLTFGAGSRLTVL.

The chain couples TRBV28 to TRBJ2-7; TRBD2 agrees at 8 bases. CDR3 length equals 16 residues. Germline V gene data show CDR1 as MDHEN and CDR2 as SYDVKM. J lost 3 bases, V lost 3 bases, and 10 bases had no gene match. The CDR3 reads CASSLVPSGSYYEQYF. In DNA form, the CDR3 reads TGTGCCAGCAGTTTGGTACCTAGCGGGTCGTACTACGAGCAGTACTTC.

This CDR3 reads CASAGMPGNTIYF. The CDR3, as DNA: TGTGCCAGCGCCGGGATGCCAGGAAACACCATATATTTT. This chain connects TRBV2 to TRBJ1-3; D not certain. Germline V gene data show CDR1 as SNHLY and CDR2 as FYNNEI. Trimming removed 8 bases at V and 4 bases at J, with 12 bases between. This CDR3 is 13 amino acids long.

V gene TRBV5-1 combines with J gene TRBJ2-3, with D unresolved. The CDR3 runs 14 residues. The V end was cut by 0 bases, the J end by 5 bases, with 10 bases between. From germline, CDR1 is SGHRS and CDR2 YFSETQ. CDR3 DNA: TGCGCCAGCAGCTTGGTTCCTCCCCGAGATACGCAGTATTTT. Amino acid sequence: CASSLVPPRDTQYF.

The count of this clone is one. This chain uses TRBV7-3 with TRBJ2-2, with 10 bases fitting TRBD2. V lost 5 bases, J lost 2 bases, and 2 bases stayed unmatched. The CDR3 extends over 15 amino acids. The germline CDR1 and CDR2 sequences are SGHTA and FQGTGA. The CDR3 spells CASSLAGENTGELFF. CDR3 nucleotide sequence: TGTGCCAGCAGCCTAGCGGGAGAAAACACCGGGGAGCTGTTTTTT.

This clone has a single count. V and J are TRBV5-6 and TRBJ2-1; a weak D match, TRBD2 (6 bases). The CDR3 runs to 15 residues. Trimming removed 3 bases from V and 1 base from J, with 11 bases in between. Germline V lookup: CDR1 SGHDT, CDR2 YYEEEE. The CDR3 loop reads CASSSGGRSYNEQFF. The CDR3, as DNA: TGTGCCAGCAGCTCCGGAGGGCGGTCCTACAATGAGCAGTTCTTC.

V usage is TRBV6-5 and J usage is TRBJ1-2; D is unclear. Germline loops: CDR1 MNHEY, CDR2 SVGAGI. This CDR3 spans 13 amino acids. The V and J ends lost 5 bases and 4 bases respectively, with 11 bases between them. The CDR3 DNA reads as TGTGCCAGCAGTGTGGATCACGGCTATGGCTACACCTTC. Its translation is CASSVDHGYGYTF.

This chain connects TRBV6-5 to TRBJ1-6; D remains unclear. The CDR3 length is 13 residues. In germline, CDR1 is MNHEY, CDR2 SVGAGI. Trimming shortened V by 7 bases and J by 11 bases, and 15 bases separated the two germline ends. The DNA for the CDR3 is TGTGCCAGCAACGGTTTGGGCTCCACACCCCTCCACTTT. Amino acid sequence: CASNGLGSTPLHF.

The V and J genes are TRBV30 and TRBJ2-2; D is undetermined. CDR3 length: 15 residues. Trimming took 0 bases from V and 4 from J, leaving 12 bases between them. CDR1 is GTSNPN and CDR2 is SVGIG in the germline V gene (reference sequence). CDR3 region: CAWSVASVGTGELFF. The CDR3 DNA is TGTGCCTGGAGTGTCGCCTCGGTTGGCACCGGGGAGCTGTTTTTT.

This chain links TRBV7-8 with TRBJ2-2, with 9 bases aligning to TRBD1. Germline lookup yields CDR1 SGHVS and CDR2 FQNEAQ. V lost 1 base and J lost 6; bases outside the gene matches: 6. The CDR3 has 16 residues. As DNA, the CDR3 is TGTGCCAGCAGCTTAGGGGTATACAGGGGGCCCGGGGAGCTGTTTTTT. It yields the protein CASSLGVYRGPGELFF.

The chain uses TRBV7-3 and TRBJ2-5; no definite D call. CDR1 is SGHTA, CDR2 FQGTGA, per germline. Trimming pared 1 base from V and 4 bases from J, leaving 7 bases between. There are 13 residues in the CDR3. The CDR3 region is CASSLNRAETQYF. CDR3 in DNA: TGTGCCAGCAGCTTAAATCGAGCAGAGACCCAGTACTTC.

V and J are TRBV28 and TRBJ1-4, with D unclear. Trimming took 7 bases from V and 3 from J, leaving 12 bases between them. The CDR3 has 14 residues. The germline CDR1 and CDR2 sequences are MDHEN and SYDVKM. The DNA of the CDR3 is TGTGCCAGCATACCTTCAGACTCTAATGAAAAACTGTTTTTT. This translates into CASIPSDSNEKLFF.

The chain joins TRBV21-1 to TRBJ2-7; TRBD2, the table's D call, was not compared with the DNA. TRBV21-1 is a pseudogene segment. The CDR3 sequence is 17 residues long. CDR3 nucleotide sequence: TGTGCCAGCAGCAAAGCGCGCCGGCTGCGGACTAACTACGAGCAGTACTTC. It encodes CASSKARRLRTNYEQYF.

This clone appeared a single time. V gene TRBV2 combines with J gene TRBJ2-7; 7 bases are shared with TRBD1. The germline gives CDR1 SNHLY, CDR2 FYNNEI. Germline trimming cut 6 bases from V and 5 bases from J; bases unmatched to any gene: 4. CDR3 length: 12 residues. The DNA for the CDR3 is TGTGCCAGCAGCGCCCAGGGGGACGAGCAGTACTTC. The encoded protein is CASSAQGDEQYF.

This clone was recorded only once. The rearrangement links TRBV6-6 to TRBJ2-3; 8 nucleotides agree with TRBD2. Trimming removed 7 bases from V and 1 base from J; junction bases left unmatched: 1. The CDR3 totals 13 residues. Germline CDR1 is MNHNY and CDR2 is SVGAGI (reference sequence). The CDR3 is CASKLAGTDTQYF. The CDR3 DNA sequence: TGTGCCAGCAAACTAGCGGGCACAGATACGCAGTATTTT.

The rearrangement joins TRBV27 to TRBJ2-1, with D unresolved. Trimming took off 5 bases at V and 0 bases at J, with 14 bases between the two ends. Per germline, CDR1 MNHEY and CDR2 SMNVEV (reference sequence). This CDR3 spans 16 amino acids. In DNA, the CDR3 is TGTGCCAGCAGTCCTCTCGGGTTTAGCTCCTACAATGAGCAGTTCTTC. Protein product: CASSPLGFSSYNEQFF.

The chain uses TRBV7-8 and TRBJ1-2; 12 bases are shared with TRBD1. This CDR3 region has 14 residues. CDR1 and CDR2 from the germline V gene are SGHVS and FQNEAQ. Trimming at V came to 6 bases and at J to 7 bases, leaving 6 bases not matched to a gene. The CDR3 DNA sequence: TGTGCCAGCAGAGCCGGGACAGGGGGCGGTGGCTACACCTTC. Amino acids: CASRAGTGGGGYTF.

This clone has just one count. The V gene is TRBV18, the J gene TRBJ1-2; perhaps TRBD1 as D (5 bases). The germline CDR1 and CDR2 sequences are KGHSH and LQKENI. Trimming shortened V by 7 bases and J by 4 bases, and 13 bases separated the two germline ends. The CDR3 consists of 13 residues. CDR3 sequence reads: CASYEGFGYGYTF. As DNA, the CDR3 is TGTGCCAGCTACGAGGGGTTCGGCTATGGCTACACCTTC.

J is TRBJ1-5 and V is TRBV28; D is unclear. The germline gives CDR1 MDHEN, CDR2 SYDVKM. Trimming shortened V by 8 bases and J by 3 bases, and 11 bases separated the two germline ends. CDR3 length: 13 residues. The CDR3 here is CASSGPINQPQHF. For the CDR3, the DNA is TGTGCCAGCTCCGGACCGATCAATCAGCCCCAGCATTTT.

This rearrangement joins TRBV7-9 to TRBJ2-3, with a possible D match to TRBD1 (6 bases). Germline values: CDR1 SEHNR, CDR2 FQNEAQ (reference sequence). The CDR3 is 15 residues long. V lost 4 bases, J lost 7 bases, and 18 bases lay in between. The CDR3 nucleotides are TGTGCCAGCAGCTCTACTAGGGGGAGTCAGCATACGCAGTATTTT. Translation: CASSSTRGSQHTQYF.

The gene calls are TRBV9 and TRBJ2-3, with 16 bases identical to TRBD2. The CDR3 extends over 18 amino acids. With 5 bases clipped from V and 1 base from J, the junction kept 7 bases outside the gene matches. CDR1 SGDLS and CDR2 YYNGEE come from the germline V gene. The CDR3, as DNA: TGTGCCAGCAGTCGGGGACTAGCGGGAGGGAAGGGCACAGATACGCAGTATTTT. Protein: CASSRGLAGGKGTDTQYF.

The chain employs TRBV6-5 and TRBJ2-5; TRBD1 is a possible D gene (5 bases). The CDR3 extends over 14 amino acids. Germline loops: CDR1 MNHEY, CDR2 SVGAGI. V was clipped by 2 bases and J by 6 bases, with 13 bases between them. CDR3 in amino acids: CASSYDGAKQTQYF. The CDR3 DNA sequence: TGTGCCAGCAGTTACGATGGGGCCAAGCAGACCCAGTACTTC.

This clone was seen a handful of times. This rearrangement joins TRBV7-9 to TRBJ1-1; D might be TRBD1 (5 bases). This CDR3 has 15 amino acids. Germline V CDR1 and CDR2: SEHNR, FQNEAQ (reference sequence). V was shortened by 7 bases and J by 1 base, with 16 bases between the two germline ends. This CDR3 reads CASTSGQGENTEAFF. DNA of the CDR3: TGTGCCAGCACCTCGGGTCAGGGCGAGAACACTGAAGCTTTCTTT. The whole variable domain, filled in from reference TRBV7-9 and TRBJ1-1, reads DTGVSQNPRHKITKRGQNVTFRCDPISEHNRLYWYRQTLGQGPEFLTYFQNEAQLEKSRLLSDRFSAERPKGSFSTLEIQRTEQGDSAMYLCASTSGQGENTEAFFGQGTRLTVV.

CDR3 nucleotides: TGTGCCAGCAGTTTAGTCGGTCCGGTGACTAACTATGGCTACACCTTC. It codes for CASSLVGPVTNYGYTF. The rearrangement links TRBV27 to TRBJ1-2; D unresolved. The V gene's germline CDR1 is MNHEY and CDR2 SMNVEV (reference sequence). The CDR3 covers 16 residues. Trimming left V 2 bases short and J 0 bases short, with 13 bases between.

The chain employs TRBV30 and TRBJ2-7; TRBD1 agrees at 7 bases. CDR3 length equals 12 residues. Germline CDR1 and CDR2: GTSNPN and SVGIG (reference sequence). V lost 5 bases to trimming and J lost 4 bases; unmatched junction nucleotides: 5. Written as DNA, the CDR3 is TGTGCCTGGGGACAGGATTCTTACGAGCAGTACTTC. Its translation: CAWGQDSYEQYF.

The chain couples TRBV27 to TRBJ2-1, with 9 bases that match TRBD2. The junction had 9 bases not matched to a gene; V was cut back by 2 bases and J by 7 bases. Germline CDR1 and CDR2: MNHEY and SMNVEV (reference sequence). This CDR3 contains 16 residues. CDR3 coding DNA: TGTGCCAGCAGTTTAGGGCGGGAGGGCCGGGAAAATGAGCAGTTCTTC. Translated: CASSLGREGRENEQFF.